A single sample gave rise to the 29 T cell receptor beta chains below, sequenced in a study of blood T cell repertoires in COVID-19. Profiling relied on immunoSEQ multiplex PCR, and the TCRdb table lists in-frame clones only, not all of them. Seen here are 100,000 or so clones, 65% to 90% observed once, and the top ten hold approximately 2.5%. Material for sequencing was PBMCs or T cells enriched from blood (not recorded which). These receptors were collected from a woman in her fifties or sixties who had recovered from COVID-19.

The CDR3 DNA sequence: TGTGCCACCCGAGGCGTGGAGAACACTGAAGCTTTCTTT. Its protein product is CATRGVENTEAFF. This rearrangement joins TRBV10-3 to TRBJ1-1; D remains unclear. V gave up 10 bases and J gave up 1 base, with 13 bases separating them. The CDR3 consists of 13 residues. Per the germline V gene, CDR1 is ENHRY and CDR2 is SYGVKD.

This rearrangement joins TRBV19 to TRBJ2-1; tentative D call: TRBD2 (5 bases). The length of the CDR3 is 11 residues. The germline V gene encodes CDR1 LNHDA and CDR2 SQIVND (reference sequence). Trimming pared 11 bases from V and 3 bases from J, leaving 8 bases between. CDR3 protein: CAVEGYNEQFF. CDR3 in DNA: TGTGCCGTAGAGGGCTACAATGAGCAGTTCTTC.

The chain uses TRBV21-1 and TRBJ2-1; the D call TRBD1 from the table was never checked on the DNA. TRBV21-1 is labeled a pseudogene. The CDR3 spans 18 residues. CDR3 amino acids: CASSKDLRRQGAPNEQFF. The CDR3 DNA follows: TGTGCCAGCAGCAAAGATCTCCGGCGACAGGGGGCTCCCAATGAGCAGTTCTTC.

The chain is built from TRBV5-1 and TRBJ2-1, with a tentative D call TRBD2 (5 bases). The CDR3 totals 15 residues. The ends were cut back, 1 base at V and 6 bases at J, with 14 bases in the middle. CDR1 SGHRS and CDR2 YFSETQ come from the germline V gene. CDR3 region: CASSLMSGRGNEQFF. The CDR3, as DNA: TGCGCCAGCAGCTTGATGAGCGGCCGGGGCAATGAGCAGTTCTTC.

This clone was seen only a few times. The chain joins TRBV2 to TRBJ1-5; D remains ambiguous. V was pared by 3 bases and J by 2 bases, with 8 bases between. Germline loops: CDR1 SNHLY, CDR2 FYNNEI. The length of the CDR3 is 14 residues. CDR3 protein: CASSDGFRNQPQHF. In DNA form, the CDR3 reads TGTGCCAGCAGTGATGGCTTTCGCAATCAGCCCCAGCATTTT.

The chain couples TRBV4-1 to TRBJ2-2, with D possibly matching TRBD1 (6 bases). The V gene lost 0 bases and the J gene lost 3 bases, with 11 bases spanning the gap. This CDR3 comprises 16 residues. Germline V gene sequence: CDR1 MGHRA, CDR2 YSYEKL. The CDR3 sequence is CASSQEGAGDTGELFF. The CDR3 coding sequence is TGCGCCAGCAGCCAAGAGGGGGCAGGGGACACCGGGGAGCTGTTTTTT.

The rearrangement links TRBV14 to TRBJ1-6; TRBD1 is a possible D gene (6 bases). The CDR3 extends over 14 amino acids. The germline V gene has CDR1 SGHDN and CDR2 FVKESK. V was clipped by 5 bases and J by 9 bases, with 14 bases between them. CDR3 DNA: TGTGCCAGCAGCGCTGCGGGGGGGGCTTCACCCCTCCACTTT. This gives the protein CASSAAGGASPLHF.

V gene TRBV24-1 combines with J gene TRBJ2-1; 7 bases are shared with TRBD2. This CDR3 is 17 amino acids long. Germline lookup yields CDR1 KGHDR and CDR2 SFDVKD. Losses at the gene ends were 0 bases for V and 4 bases for J; bases not matched to a gene: 8. The CDR3 bases are TGTGCCACCAGTGATTTGCTTTGGACTAGAGTATACAATGAGCAGTTCTTC. This encodes CATSDLLWTRVYNEQFF.

This clone was observed a few times. This chain joins TRBV5-4 and TRBJ1-3; a weak D match, TRBD1 (6 bases). Germline V gene sequence: CDR1 SGHNT, CDR2 YYREEE (reference sequence). The CDR3 runs 19 residues. The V gene lost 4 bases and the J gene lost 0 bases, with 23 bases spanning the gap. The CDR3 spells CASSPTPGQRKSSGNTIYF. CDR3 coding DNA: TGTGCCAGCAGCCCCACCCCCGGACAGAGAAAAAGCTCTGGAAACACCATATATTTT.

The chain joins TRBV2 to TRBJ1-5; maybe TRBD1 (5 bases). The germline gives CDR1 SNHLY, CDR2 FYNNEI. V was pared by 6 bases and J by 1 base, with 13 bases between. The CDR3 is made up of 15 amino acids. Here the CDR3 reads CASRGEGLSNQPQHF. CDR3 bases: TGTGCCAGCAGGGGGGAGGGTCTCAGCAATCAGCCCCAGCATTTT.

The chain employs TRBV5-1 and TRBJ1-3; tentative D call: TRBD1 (5 bases). Trimming took off 4 bases at V and 4 bases at J, with 12 bases between the two ends. This CDR3 has 14 amino acids. CDR1 SGHRS and CDR2 YFSETQ come from the germline V gene. The DNA for the CDR3 is TGCGCCAGCAGCGGAGGGACCGTGGGAAACACCATATATTTT. Translated: CASSGGTVGNTIYF. Drawing the rest from reference TRBV5-1 and TRBJ1-3, the complete variable domain is KAGVTQTPRYLIKTRGQQVTLSCSPISGHRSVSWYQQTPGQGLQFLFEYFSETQRNKGNFPGRFSGRQFSNSRSEMNVSTLELGDSALYLCASSGGTVGNTIYFGEGSWLTVV.

The chain has TRBV27 and TRBJ2-1; D possibly corresponds to TRBD2 (6 bases). Trimming removed 3 bases from V and 0 bases from J, with 12 bases in between. CDR3 length: 16 amino acids. The V gene's germline CDR1 is MNHEY and CDR2 SMNVEV (reference sequence). CDR3 bases: TGTGCCAGCAGTTTGTGGTCCGGGAGCTCCTACAATGAGCAGTTCTTC. Translation: CASSLWSGSSYNEQFF.

This sequence joins TRBV27 and TRBJ2-1, with TRBD2 as a possible D gene (7 bases). V was clipped by 5 bases and J by 15 bases, with 14 bases between them. CDR3 size: 11 residues. Per germline, CDR1 MNHEY and CDR2 SMNVEV (reference sequence). The CDR3 sequence is CASSRGGRGFF. DNA of the CDR3: TGTGCCAGCAGTCGCGGGGGCCGGGGGTTCTTC.

On this clone: Relative to the germline gene, one junction end is altered; a read error may explain this. Other DNA sequences in the sample encode the same CDR3. The chain links TRBV28 to TRBJ1-4; D is perhaps TRBD1 (5 bases). This CDR3 is 16 amino acids long. Looked up from germline, CDR1 is MDHEN and CDR2 is SYDVKM. CDR3 coding DNA: TGCGCCAGCAGTTCCCCGAGTCAGGGAAGGAATGAAAAACTGTTTTTT. As protein: CASSSPSQGRNEKLFF.

This clone was seen a single time. This chain joins TRBV11-3 and TRBJ2-2; 7 positions agree with TRBD1. Unmatched junction bases numbered 2, after V lost 1 base and J lost 6 bases. Germline V lookup: CDR1 SGHNT, CDR2 YENEEA. This CDR3 is built from 14 residues. DNA for the CDR3: TGTGCCAGCAGCTTAGGCCAGGGGGCCGGGGAGCTGTTTTTT. Amino acids: CASSLGQGAGELFF.

The genes are TRBV10-3 and TRBJ2-7; 7 bases are a match to TRBD2. After removal of 2 bases from V and 1 base from J, the junction contained 8 bases not matched to a gene. The CDR3 has 16 amino acids. In germline, CDR1 is ENHRY, CDR2 SYGVKD. Written as DNA, the CDR3 is TGTGCCATCAGTGAGGTGGGCGGGGGAGGATCCTACGAGCAGTACTTC. Amino acid sequence: CAISEVGGGGSYEQYF.

This rearrangement joins TRBV19 to TRBJ1-5; D is perhaps TRBD1 (6 bases). The V end was cut by 7 bases, the J end by 2 bases, with 15 bases between. The CDR3 has 15 residues. The germline V gene has CDR1 LNHDA and CDR2 SQIVND (reference sequence). The CDR3 is CASTQGLGGNQPQHF. CDR3 nucleotide sequence: TGTGCCAGTACACAGGGCCTTGGTGGCAATCAGCCCCAGCATTTT.

The chain joins TRBV6-5 to TRBJ2-1, with TRBD2 identical over 9 bases. V was clipped by 6 bases and J by 7 bases; unmatched bases: 10. Looked up from germline, CDR1 is MNHEY and CDR2 is SVGAGI. The CDR3 loop spans 15 amino acids. CDR3 nucleotides: TGTGCCAGCAGGGGTCCTCGGCGGGAGGGGAATGAGCAGTTCTTC. Translation gives CASRGPRREGNEQFF.

Details on this clone: The sample holds other DNA sequences that translate to the same CDR3. The chain employs TRBV5-1 and TRBJ2-5, with 8 nucleotides matching TRBD1. In germline, CDR1 is SGHRS, CDR2 YFSETQ. Germline trimming cut 4 bases from V and 5 bases from J; bases unmatched to any gene: 4. The CDR3 has 13 amino acids. CDR3: CASSGQGLETQYF. The CDR3 DNA sequence: TGCGCCAGCAGCGGACAGGGTTTGGAGACCCAGTACTTC.

The chain links TRBV3-1 (or the pseudogene TRBV3-2) to TRBJ1-6; D is unresolved. The germline V and J ends were trimmed by 0 bases and 7 bases, with 16 bases remaining between them. Germline CDR1 is LGHDT and CDR2 is YNNKEL (reference sequence). This CDR3 region has 17 residues. The DNA for the CDR3 is TGTGCCAGCAGCCAAGAACCCCCCACTATCTGGAATTCACCCCTCCACTTT. Protein: CASSQEPPTIWNSPLHF.

This chain connects TRBV2 to TRBJ2-5; 12 bases agree with TRBD2. The J segment lost 4 bases and the V segment lost 5 bases, leaving 5 bases of the junction unmatched. The germline CDR1 and CDR2 sequences are SNHLY and FYNNEI. There are 15 residues in the CDR3. The CDR3: CASSLTLAGGETQYF. DNA of the CDR3: TGTGCCAGCAGTCTAACACTAGCGGGAGGAGAGACCCAGTACTTC.

The chain has TRBV7-3 and TRBJ1-2; unclear D gene. The germline gives CDR1 SGHTA, CDR2 FQGTGA. There are 14 residues in the CDR3. V was shortened by 5 bases and J by 5 bases, with 15 bases between the two germline ends. CDR3 loop: CASSPTVQRYGYTF. The CDR3 nucleotides read TGTGCCAGCAGCCCCACCGTACAAAGATATGGCTACACCTTC. Using reference TRBV7-3 and TRBJ1-2 for the parts outside the CDR3, the full variable domain is GAGVSQTPSNKVTEKGKYVELRCDPISGHTALYWYRQSLGQGPEFLIYFQGTGAADDSGLPNDRFFAVRPEGSVSTLKIQRTERGDSAVYLCASSPTVQRYGYTFGSGTRLTVV.

This rearrangement joins TRBV5-5 to TRBJ1-3; a possible D gene is TRBD1 (6 bases). The germline V gene encodes CDR1 SGHKS and CDR2 YYEKEE (reference sequence). This CDR3 has 16 residues. V was shortened by 1 base and J by 0 bases, with 11 bases between the two germline ends. The CDR3, as DNA: TGTGCCAGCAGCTTGAGACAGGAGAGCTCTGGAAACACCATATATTTT. It yields the protein CASSLRQESSGNTIYF.

The chain carries TRBV3-1 (or the pseudogene TRBV3-2) and TRBJ1-1; TRBD1 matches 7 bases. V lost 4 bases, J lost 11 bases, and 19 bases stayed unmatched. The germline V gene has CDR1 LGHDT and CDR2 YNNKEL (reference sequence). The CDR3 extends over 16 amino acids. In nucleotides, the CDR3 is TGTGCCAGCAGCCCAAGATTAACGGACAGGTCGGGTTTGGCTTTCTTT. This gives the protein CASSPRLTDRSGLAFF.

The chain is built from TRBV3-1 (or the pseudogene TRBV3-2) and TRBJ1-5; D ambiguous. This CDR3 has 12 residues. V was pared by 5 bases and J by 5 bases, with 7 bases between. The germline V gene has CDR1 LGHDT and CDR2 YNNKEL (reference sequence). For the CDR3, the DNA is TGTGCCAGCAGCGCACCGGATCAGCCCCAGCATTTT. Encoded protein: CASSAPDQPQHF.

The chain has TRBV2 and TRBJ2-5; 7 nucleotides match TRBD2. CDR1 and CDR2 from the germline V gene are SNHLY and FYNNEI. The trim removed 6 bases at V and 2 bases at J, leaving 6 bases unmatched. The CDR3 length is 14 residues. The CDR3 bases are TGTGCCAGCAGGTCTAGCGGACGACAAGAGACCCAGTACTTC. Encoded protein: CASRSSGRQETQYF.

The J gene is TRBJ2-7, the V gene TRBV29-1, with D hard to call. Trimming took off 4 bases at V and 1 base at J, with 11 bases between the two ends. CDR1 and CDR2 (germline): SQVTM, ANQGSEA. The CDR3 covers 13 residues. The CDR3 bases are TGCAGCGTTGGAATCTCAGAATCCTACGAGCAGTACTTC. This encodes CSVGISESYEQYF.

Only a few counts were recorded for this clone. The chain joins TRBV4-1 to TRBJ2-1, with 7 bases that match TRBD2. This CDR3 contains 17 residues. V shed 4 bases and J 3 bases; nucleotides not matched to a gene: 12. Germline CDR1 is MGHRA and CDR2 is YSYEKL. CDR3 coding DNA: TGCGCCAGCAGCCGGTATGCGGGCCTAGCGGACTACAATGAGCAGTTCTTC. This codes for CASSRYAGLADYNEQFF.

The chain joins TRBV5-1 to TRBJ1-5; 7 nucleotides agree with TRBD1. CDR3 length equals 14 residues. V trimming: 5 bases; J trimming: 11 bases; junction bases outside the gene matches: 13. Germline loops: CDR1 SGHRS, CDR2 YFSETQ. CDR3 region: CASSIEGASGAQHF. CDR3 sequence (DNA): TGCGCCAGCAGTATTGAGGGGGCTAGTGGAGCCCAGCATTTT.